The 5 T cell receptor beta chains presented below share a single source sample, sequenced in a study of T cells after posttransplantation cyclophosphamide. Treatment was busulfan-fludarabine conditioning, a marrow graft, and cyclophosphamide on days +3 and +4. The table came from immunoSEQ multiplex PCR; TCRdb's copy has only in-frame clones and leaves some out. The data show approximately 4,700 clones, about 79% seen once. The sample here was PBMCs, taken after allogeneic stem cell transplant with posttransplant cyclophosphamide. The source is a male patient between 35 and 55 years old who received an allogeneic stem cell transplant from a related donor, was CMV-positive, and had acute and chronic GVHD. The T cells may come from the graft donor.

This chain uses TRBV4-2 with TRBJ2-1; TRBD2 might be the D (5 bases). Trimming cost V 0 bases and J 13 bases, with 16 bases left between them. Germline V gives CDR1 LGHNA, CDR2 YNFKEQ. CDR3 length equals 14 residues. CDR3 in amino acids: CASSQDRLVASQFF. The CDR3 DNA reads TGTGCCAGCAGCCAAGATCGTTTGGTAGCGTCACAGTTCTTC.

J is TRBJ2-5 and V is TRBV7-3, with D possibly TRBD2 on 6 matching bases. V was pared by 4 bases and J by 5 bases, with 11 bases between. CDR3 length: 13 amino acids. Germline V gene data show CDR1 as SGHTA and CDR2 as FQGTGA. The CDR3 bases are TGTGCCAGCAGCTCGGGGGTCCTCGAGACCCAGTACTTC. Translated: CASSSGVLETQYF. Full variable domain (missing parts from reference TRBV7-3 and TRBJ2-5): GAGVSQTPSNKVTEKGKYVELRCDPISGHTALYWYRQSLGQGPEFLIYFQGTGAADDSGLPNDRFFAVRPEGSVSTLKIQRTERGDSAVYLCASSSGVLETQYFGPGTRLLVL.

Here the CDR3 reads CASSLAGGPFNEQFF. For the CDR3, the DNA is TGCGCCAGCAGCTTAGCGGGAGGGCCCTTCAATGAGCAGTTCTTC. The chain recombines TRBV5-1 with TRBJ2-1, with 10 bases identical to TRBD2. The CDR3 covers 15 residues. CDR1 is SGHRS, CDR2 YFSETQ, per germline. The junction had 5 bases not matched to a gene; V was cut back by 2 bases and J by 6 bases.

This clone was recorded once. The V and J genes are TRBV5-6 and TRBJ2-5; 8 bases agree with TRBD1. J was trimmed by 4 bases and V by 1 base; bases with no gene match: 6. The CDR3 is made up of 15 amino acids. Germline loops: CDR1 SGHDT, CDR2 YYEEEE. CDR3 sequence reads: CASSLLQGGGETQYF. The CDR3 region has the DNA TGTGCCAGCAGCTTGTTACAGGGGGGAGGAGAGACCCAGTACTTC.

The chain uses TRBV7-9 and TRBJ2-1, with 8 bases aligning to TRBD2. The ends lost 1 base at V and 5 bases at J; junction bases unmatched: 7. Germline CDR1 SEHNR, CDR2 FQNEAQ (reference sequence). CDR3 size: 16 residues. The DNA of the CDR3 is TGTGCCAGCAGCTTAGGTAGTAGCGGGGCTAACAATGAGCAGTTCTTC. Amino acids: CASSLGSSGANNEQFF.